The present TCR beta chain was sequenced within a study of T-cell reconstitution after alpha-beta-depleted transplantation in children. Study results and caveats: T-cell counts and diversity at one year following transplant were attributed mainly to newly produced T cells.

The CDR3 contains 15 residues. Germline CDR1 and CDR2: LGHNA and YNFKEQ. Trimming stripped 0 bases from V and 4 bases from J, with 12 bases between. The TCRbeta library incorporated unique molecular identifiers. MiXCR, run by TCRdb on the PCR reads, gives a single entry per CDR3 protein. Among about 980,000 distinct CDR3 sequences listed, about 30% were seen once. In the case of this clonotype: Its antigen remains unidentified.

This TCR derives from a boy in the first two years of life who had a stem cell transplant for SCID, so the T cells may come from the graft donor. The starting material was PBMCs, mostly from graft donor cells, obtained 360 days after TCRalphabeta/CD19-depleted stem cell transplant. The chain is built from TRBV4-2 and TRBJ1-1; possible D gene TRBD1, 5 bases. The CDR3 sequence: CASSQEGAVGTEAFF. The CDR3 nucleotides are TGTGCCAGCAGCCAAGAAGGGGCGGTCGGCACTGAAGCTTTCTTT.